The source of this T cell receptor (beta chain) is a study of cytomegalovirus exposure and HLA in healthy donors. Whole-study findings and limits: A later analysis found first-cohort TCR clusters tended to co-occur in the 130 or so validation repertoires.

Clones were sequenced by immunoSEQ multiplex PCR, and TCRdb holds only the in-frame ones, with some missing. This table has 150,000 to 200,000 clones, about 81% appearing once. Turning to this clone: Its antigen is as yet unknown.

There are 16 residues in the CDR3. V lost 4 bases to trimming and J lost 4 bases; unmatched junction nucleotides: 8. Germline V gene lookup returns CDR1 SGHTS and CDR2 YDEGEE. Sequenced: PBMCs. The sequence was obtained from a woman in her twenties or thirties in good health and CMV-seronegative. The chain employs TRBV5-8 and TRBJ2-2; 9 positions agree with TRBD1. The CDR3, as DNA: TGTGCCAGCAGCACTGGACAGGGGATGGTCACCGGGGAGCTGTTTTTT. This codes for CASSTGQGMVTGELFF.